The 19 T cell receptor beta chains reported below all come from one sample, sequenced in a study of blood T cell repertoires in COVID-19. The table came from immunoSEQ multiplex PCR; TCRdb's copy has only in-frame clones and leaves some out. Here the sample spans under 100,000 clones, around 90% being singletons. The specimen sequenced was peripheral blood. The receptors stem from a man aged 40-50 years with acute or convalescent COVID-19.

The rearrangement joins TRBV19 to TRBJ1-1, with 8 positions matching TRBD1. Germline V gene data show CDR1 as LNHDA and CDR2 as SQIVND (reference sequence). This CDR3 comprises 15 residues. With V trimmed by 7 bases and J by 1 base, 8 bases remained unmatched. The CDR3 sequence is CASTINTGGNTEAFF. In DNA, the CDR3 is TGTGCCAGTACCATCAATACAGGGGGGAACACTGAAGCTTTCTTT.

The chain couples TRBV4-2 to TRBJ2-5; TRBD1 matches 10 bases. The CDR3 covers 17 residues. The ends lost 4 bases at V and 5 bases at J; junction bases unmatched: 13. The V gene's germline CDR1 is LGHNA and CDR2 YNFKEQ. The CDR3 DNA reads TGTGCCAGCAGCCTCTCCCAAGGGACAGGGGTACAGGAGACCCAGTACTTC. This codes for CASSLSQGTGVQETQYF.

The chain recombines TRBV4-3 with TRBJ2-2; 10 nucleotides align to TRBD1. Unmatched junction bases numbered 4, after V lost 3 bases and J lost 6 bases. Germline CDR1 and CDR2: LGHNA and YSLEER. The CDR3 contains 15 residues. The CDR3 sequence: CASSQTGGDAGELFF. Here the CDR3 DNA reads TGCGCCAGCAGCCAGACAGGGGGCGACGCCGGGGAGCTGTTTTTT.

Here the CDR3 DNA reads TGTGCCACCAGCAGATCGCGGACAGTCGGAGTTAGCGGCTACACCTTC. Translating it yields CATSRSRTVGVSGYTF. The gene calls are TRBV15 and TRBJ1-2; D might be TRBD1 (6 bases). V was shortened by 2 bases and J by 8 bases, with 21 bases between the two germline ends. Germline CDR1 and CDR2: LNHNV and YYDKDF (reference sequence). This CDR3 is 16 amino acids long.

The chain links TRBV2 to TRBJ1-1; D remains unclear. Germline assignment: CDR1 SNHLY and CDR2 FYNNEI. The CDR3 has 13 residues. V dropped 6 bases and J dropped 8 bases, with 16 bases sitting between them. The chain's CDR3 is CASRPGGPLEAFF. The CDR3 DNA sequence: TGTGCCAGCAGACCCGGAGGGCCCCTCGAAGCTTTCTTT. The whole variable domain, remainder taken from reference TRBV2 and TRBJ1-1, is EPEVTQTPSHQVTQMGQEVILRCVPISNHLYFYWYRQILGQKVEFLVSFYNNEISEKSEIFDDQFSVERPDGSNFTLKIRSTKLEDSAMYFCASRPGGPLEAFFGQGTRLTVV.

The chain carries TRBV7-9 and TRBJ2-7; D gene uncertain. CDR1 and CDR2 from the germline V gene are SEHNR and FQNEAQ (reference sequence). V was pared by 3 bases and J by 2 bases, with 20 bases between. This CDR3 has 17 amino acids. CDR3 sequence (DNA): TGTGCCAGCAGCTTTAGTGGGCCTGAGACGGTGACCTACGAGCAGTACTTC. Translation: CASSFSGPETVTYEQYF.

This chain joins TRBV6-1 and TRBJ1-6, with D possibly matching TRBD1 (6 bases). The germline CDR1 and CDR2 sequences are MNHNS and SASEGT. This CDR3 comprises 15 residues. The V gene lost 6 bases and the J gene lost 3 bases, with 12 bases spanning the gap. CDR3 sequence reads: CASSSQGYYNSPLHF. Here the CDR3 DNA reads TGTGCCAGCAGCTCCCAGGGGTACTATAATTCACCCCTCCACTTT.

This rearrangement joins TRBV4-1 to TRBJ1-5, with D maybe TRBD1 (6 bases). V lost 0 bases, J lost 1 base, and 10 bases lay in between. Germline V gives CDR1 MGHRA, CDR2 YSYEKL. The CDR3 spans 16 residues. The CDR3 nucleotides read TGCGCCAGCAGCCAAGACCTCAGGGGCAGCAATCAGCCCCAGCATTTT. Translating it yields CASSQDLRGSNQPQHF.

This chain uses TRBV7-9 with TRBJ2-1; 7 bases are a match to TRBD1. The germline V gene has CDR1 SEHNR and CDR2 FQNEAQ (reference sequence). The length of the CDR3 is 16 residues. V shed 2 bases, J shed 4 bases, and the junction held 8 bases outside the gene matches. The CDR3 reads CASSLYVDRDYNEQFF. The CDR3 nucleotides are TGTGCCAGCAGCTTATACGTTGACAGGGATTACAATGAGCAGTTCTTC. The full variable domain, its missing parts supplied by reference TRBV7-9 and TRBJ2-1, is DTGVSQNPRHKITKRGQNVTFRCDPISEHNRLYWYRQTLGQGPEFLTYFQNEAQLEKSRLLSDRFSAERPKGSFSTLEIQRTEQGDSAMYLCASSLYVDRDYNEQFFGPGTRLTVL.

This chain uses TRBV11-1 with TRBJ1-1; D may be TRBD1 (6 bases). Germline V gene lookup returns CDR1 SGHAT and CDR2 FQDESV (reference sequence). V lost 5 bases to trimming and J lost 4 bases, with 14 bases between them. The CDR3 is 14 amino acids. CDR3 loop: CASSPPRGATEAFF. For the CDR3, the DNA is TGTGCCAGCAGCCCGCCCCGGGGGGCCACTGAAGCTTTCTTT.

The chain is built from TRBV3-1 (or the pseudogene TRBV3-2) and TRBJ1-5, with a tentative D call TRBD1 (6 bases). Germline V gene sequence: CDR1 LGHDT, CDR2 YNNKEL (reference sequence). CDR3 length equals 15 residues. Between the trimmed V and J ends, which lost 3 bases and 2 bases, there was a span of 11 bases. The CDR3 loop is CASSQGDTRNQPQHF. CDR3 DNA sequence: TGTGCCAGCAGCCAGGGGGACACGCGCAATCAGCCCCAGCATTTT.

This sequence joins TRBV9 and TRBJ1-3; no definite D call. CDR3 size: 11 residues. Trimming cost V 4 bases and J 3 bases, with 2 bases left between them. The germline gives CDR1 SGDLS, CDR2 YYNGEE. The CDR3 is CASSRGNTIYF. The DNA of the CDR3 is TGTGCCAGCAGCCGTGGAAACACCATATATTTT.

The chain links TRBV12-3 or TRBV12-4 to TRBJ1-5; 7 bases are a match to TRBD1. This CDR3 is 12 amino acids long. Trimming at V came to 6 bases and at J to 7 bases, leaving 3 bases not matched to a gene. CDR3 region: CASRTGSQPQHF. CDR3 coding DNA: TGTGCCAGCAGGACAGGGAGCCAGCCCCAGCATTTT.

The V gene is TRBV29-1, the J gene TRBJ1-1, with a tentative D call TRBD1 (6 bases). This CDR3 is built from 13 residues. Germline lookup yields CDR1 SQVTM and CDR2 ANQGSEA. V lost 7 bases and J lost 3, with 15 bases in between. CDR3 amino acids: CSAPGTSYTEAFF. The CDR3 DNA reads as TGCAGCGCCCCCGGGACATCCTACACTGAAGCTTTCTTT.

The chain combines TRBV11-2 with TRBJ2-5; D unresolved. Trimming stripped 2 bases from V and 5 bases from J, with 6 bases between. This CDR3 region has 12 residues. The germline CDR1 and CDR2 sequences are SGHAT and FQNNGV. As DNA, the CDR3 is TGTGCCAGCAGCTTACTCCCGGAGACCCAGTACTTC. Amino acids: CASSLLPETQYF. Full variable domain (outside the CDR3, taken from reference TRBV11-2 and TRBJ2-5): EAGVAQSPRYKIIEKRQSVAFWCNPISGHATLYWYQQILGQGPKLLIQFQNNGVVDDSQLPKDRFSAERLKGVDSTLKIQPAKLEDSAVYLCASSLLPETQYFGPGTRLLVL.

The genes are TRBV9 and TRBJ1-2; weak D call: TRBD1 (5 bases). Germline V gene sequence: CDR1 SGDLS, CDR2 YYNGEE. The CDR3 is made up of 15 amino acids. Trimming removed 0 bases at V and 3 bases at J, with 12 bases between. In DNA, the CDR3 is TGTGCCAGCAGCGTAGGAATGGCGACAGACTATGGCTACACCTTC. Its protein product is CASSVGMATDYGYTF.

In regard to this clone: The germline gene is not matched at one end of the junction; a read error may be the cause. The rearrangement uses TRBV7-7 and TRBJ2-2, with 11 bases matching TRBD2. Germline CDR1 reads SSHAT; CDR2 reads FNYEAQ (reference sequence). The CDR3 covers 17 residues. In DNA, the CDR3 is TGTGCTAGCAGCTTAGGTCCCGGGACTAGCGGAGCCGGGGAGCTGTTTTTT. Amino acid sequence: CASSLGPGTSGAGELFF.

The J gene is TRBJ1-4, the V gene TRBV15; tentative D call: TRBD1 (6 bases). Trimming shortened V by 4 bases and J by 2 bases, and 8 bases separated the two germline ends. Germline loops: CDR1 LNHNV, CDR2 YYDKDF (reference sequence). CDR3 size: 14 residues. The CDR3 region has the DNA TGTGCCACCAGCATAGGGGGTACTAATGAAAAACTGTTTTTT. This sequence encodes CATSIGGTNEKLFF.

The chain employs TRBV10-3 and TRBJ1-5; unclear D gene. The CDR3 contains 15 residues. CDR1 and CDR2 from the germline V gene are ENHRY and SYGVKD. V lost 11 bases to trimming and J lost 0 bases, with 17 bases between them. The CDR3 region is CAPREVPVSNQPQHF. The CDR3 bases are TGTGCCCCGCGGGAAGTACCAGTTAGCAATCAGCCCCAGCATTTT.